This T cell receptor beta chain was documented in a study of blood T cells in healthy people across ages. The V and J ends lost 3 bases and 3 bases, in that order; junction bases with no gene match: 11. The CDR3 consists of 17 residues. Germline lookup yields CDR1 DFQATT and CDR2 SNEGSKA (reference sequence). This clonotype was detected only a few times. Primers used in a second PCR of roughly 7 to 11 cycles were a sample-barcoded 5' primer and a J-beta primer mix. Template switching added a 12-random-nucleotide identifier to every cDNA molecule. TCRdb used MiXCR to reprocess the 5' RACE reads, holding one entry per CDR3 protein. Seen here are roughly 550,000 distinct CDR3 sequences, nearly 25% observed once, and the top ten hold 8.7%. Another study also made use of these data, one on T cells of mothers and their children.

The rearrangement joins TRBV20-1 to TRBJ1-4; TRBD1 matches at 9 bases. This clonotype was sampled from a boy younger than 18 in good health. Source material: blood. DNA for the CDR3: TGCAGTGCTAGCGCGGACAGGGGAGCCATACCTAATGAAAAACTGTTTTTT. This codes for CSASADRGAIPNEKLFF.